Here is one TCR beta chain with its context. There is no known antigen for this receptor. One junction end does not reproduce the germline sequence, and a read error may be involved. Collaborating institutions collected whole blood in K2EDTA tubes following their own protocols. For TCRbeta analysis, collaborators shipped samples in one of three forms: frozen whole blood, isolated PBMCs, or DNA extracted from either of those sample types. Via the germline V gene, CDR1 is SGHTA and CDR2 FQGNSA. Inclusive of the bounding cysteine and phenylalanine, the CDR3 is 14 residues long. Only the CDR3 region is kept as DNA, spanning 42 bases read in frame from base 1. The data originate from a study of blood T cell repertoires in COVID-19 (dated by TCRdb to 2019 to 2021). For the wider study: The collaborator samples originated in the United States, Italy and Spain and spanned the acute and convalescent phases of COVID-19. The material from the prospective study consisted of cDNA or gDNA derived from T cells, B-cell-depleted T cells, or PBMCs. Deeply sampled blood TCRbeta repertoires from subjects exposed to, actively infected with, or recovered from COVID-19 were included in the dataset. The repertoires were released in a freely available public database intended as a resource for research on the immune response to SARS-CoV-2. Samples were obtained from the ongoing ImmuneRACE study (first 160 participants) and from about 1,300 subjects provided by 6 global collaborators. A de-identified subject ID, COVID-19 status, age in years and sex were almost always included in the sample metadata. HLA class I and class II types, where available, came from metadata supplied by the sample provider rather than from assay-based typing. What the research found in general, with its limitations: The quantity of clinical and demographic metadata differed by source and by participant and was supplied without curation.

TCRbeta CDR3 regions were amplified from genomic DNA by means of the immunoSEQ Assay, a bias-controlled multiplex PCR. In the source study's methods: The number of nucleated cells in each sample was estimated from the amplification of reference gene primers within the assay. To quantify the absolute abundance of each unique TCRbeta CDR3 rearrangement, sequence reads were collapsed and filtered. For each sample, productive Simpson clonality was calculated by taking the square root of Simpson's diversity index across productive rearrangements. Not all clones reach the TCRdb copy of this immuneACCESS table, which keeps in-frame sequences only. Checked studies attribute under half of the gap to unresolved V genes and leave the rest unexplained. D and trimming were read from the DNA, whereas the V and J calls and clone size are those reported in that table. Here the sample has 150,000 to 200,000 clones; under 90% occur a single time. The top ten hold roughly 19% of the sample.

The sequence derives from a woman aged 80 or over with acute or convalescent COVID-19. The sequencing input was peripheral blood. The rearrangement combines TRBV7-2 with TRBJ2-5, with the D gene uncertain. In nucleotides, the sequence is TGTGCCAGCAGCTTAAGCAGGCCCCAAGGGACCCAGTACTTC. Its translation reads: CASSLSRPQGTQYF. Where the CDR3 stops, the reference TRBV7-2 and TRBJ2-5 genes take over; the full variable domain is GAGVSQSPSNKVTEKGKDVELRCDPISGHTALYWYRQSLGQGLEFLIYFQGNSAPDKSGLPSDRFSAERTGGSVSTLTIQRTQQEDSAVYLCASSLSRPQGTQYFGPGTRLLVL.